This record covers a single TCR beta chain. Its specificity is unknown. 60 Vbeta and 13 Jbeta primers were used in PCR. Clones were sequenced by immunoSEQ multiplex PCR, and TCRdb holds only the in-frame ones, with some missing. The profile shows 150,000 to 200,000 clones, 70% to 80% of them singletons. The data stem from a study of cytomegalovirus exposure and HLA in healthy donors. The overall study: Around 80 million unique TCR sequences came from HLA-typed donors in an early release. Whole-study findings and limits: Later on, a genetic analysis was performed. It linked a missense variant in DCLRE1C with V- and J-gene trimming of TCR beta. Apart from CMV serostatus, no immune exposure information was available. Within a later analysis, the majority of CMV-associated TCR beta chains appeared HLA-restricted.

CDR3 length equals 14 residues. Losses at the gene ends were 7 bases for V and 5 bases for J; bases not matched to a gene: 9. Germline V CDR1 and CDR2: SEHNR, FQNEAQ (reference sequence). The sequenced sample was PBMCs. The receptor comes from a woman aged 45-60 years in good health and CMV-seronegative. V usage is TRBV7-9 and J usage is TRBJ2-7; TRBD1 aligns across 9 bases. The CDR3 reads CASITGTGRHEQYF. CDR3 DNA sequence: TGTGCCAGCATCACCGGGACAGGGAGACACGAGCAGTACTTC. Full variable domain (outside the CDR3, taken from reference TRBV7-9 and TRBJ2-7): DTGVSQNPRHKITKRGQNVTFRCDPISEHNRLYWYRQTLGQGPEFLTYFQNEAQLEKSRLLSDRFSAERPKGSFSTLEIQRTEQGDSAMYLCASITGTGRHEQYFGPGTRLTVT.